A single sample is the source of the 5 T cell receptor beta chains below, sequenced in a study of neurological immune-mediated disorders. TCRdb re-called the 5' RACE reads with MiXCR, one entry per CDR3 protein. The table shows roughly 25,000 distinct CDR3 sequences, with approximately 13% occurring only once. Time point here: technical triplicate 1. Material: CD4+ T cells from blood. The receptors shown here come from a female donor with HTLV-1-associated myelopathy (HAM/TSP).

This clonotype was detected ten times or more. This CDR3 reads CASSLALAGYTDTQYF. CDR3 DNA: TGTGCCAGCAGCTTGGCCCTAGCGGGGTACACAGATACGCAGTATTTT. V usage is TRBV5-4 and J usage is TRBJ2-3, with TRBD2 identical over 9 bases. Germline V gene sequence: CDR1 SGHNT, CDR2 YYREEE (reference sequence). J lost 2 bases, V lost 0 bases, and 4 bases had no gene match. This CDR3 has 16 residues.

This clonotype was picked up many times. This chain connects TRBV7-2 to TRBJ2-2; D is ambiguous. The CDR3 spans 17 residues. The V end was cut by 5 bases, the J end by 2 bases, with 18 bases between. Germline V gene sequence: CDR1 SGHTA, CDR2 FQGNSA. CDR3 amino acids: CASSRWARRRNTGELFF. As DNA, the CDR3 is TGTGCCAGCAGCCGTTGGGCCAGACGACGAAACACCGGGGAGCTGTTTTTT.

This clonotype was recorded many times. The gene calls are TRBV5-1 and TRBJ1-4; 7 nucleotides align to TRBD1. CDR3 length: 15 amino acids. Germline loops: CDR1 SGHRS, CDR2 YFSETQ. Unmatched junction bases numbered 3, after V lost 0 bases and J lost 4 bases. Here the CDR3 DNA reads TGCGCCAGCAGCTTGGCCGGGACAGATAATGAAAAACTGTTTTTT. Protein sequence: CASSLAGTDNEKLFF.

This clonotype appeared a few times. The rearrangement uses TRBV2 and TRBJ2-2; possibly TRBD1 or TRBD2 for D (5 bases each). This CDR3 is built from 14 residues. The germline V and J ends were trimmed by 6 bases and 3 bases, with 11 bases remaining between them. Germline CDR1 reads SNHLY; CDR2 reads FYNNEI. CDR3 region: CASRGDVDTGELFF. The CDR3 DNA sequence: TGTGCCAGCAGAGGGGACGTAGACACCGGGGAGCTGTTTTTT.

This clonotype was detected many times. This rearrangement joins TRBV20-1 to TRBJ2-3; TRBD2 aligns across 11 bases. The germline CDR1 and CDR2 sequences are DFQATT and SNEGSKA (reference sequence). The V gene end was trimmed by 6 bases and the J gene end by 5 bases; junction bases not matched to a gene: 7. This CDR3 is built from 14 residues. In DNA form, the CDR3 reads TGCAGTGCCAATAGCGGGAGGGTAAAAGATACGCAGTATTTT. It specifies CSANSGRVKDTQYF.